The clone carrying this T cell receptor (beta chain) was seen a single time. This specimen belongs to a study of T cell changes during pregnancy in multiple sclerosis. There are 20 residues in the CDR3. In germline, CDR1 is MDHEN, CDR2 SYDVKM. V lost 7 bases and J lost 0; bases outside the gene matches: 19. Profiling relied on immunoSEQ multiplex PCR, and the TCRdb table lists in-frame clones only, not all of them. The sample has 64,000 or so clones; over 95% are singletons. The source material was CD8+ T cells from peripheral blood mononuclear cells, sampled after pregnancy. This sequence joins TRBV28 and TRBJ2-1, with 9 bases matching TRBD2. The source is a female donor with multiple sclerosis, enrolled in a pregnancy study. CDR3 in amino acids: CASTPRVRDSGRYSYNEQFF. For the CDR3, the DNA is TGTGCCAGCACCCCCAGGGTGAGGGACAGCGGGAGGTACTCCTACAATGAGCAGTTCTTC.